A single sample gave rise to the 16 T cell receptor beta chains below, sequenced in a study of regulatory T cells in long-lasting Graves disease (dated by TCRdb to about 2021). The method was multiplex PCR. The sequencing machine was an Illumina HiSeq 4000. To build TCR beta libraries, CDR3 regions were amplified by Arm-PCR using iRepertoire HTBI primers. TCRdb itself trimmed the public reads at Q25 with fastp, ran MiXCR and retained productive beta chains. Rows matching on CDR3 protein sequence are summarized as one entry with the most common DNA and genes. Here the sample has 350,000 to 550,000 distinct CDR3 sequences; 14% occur a single time. Of the sample, roughly a sixth falls within the top ten clones. The time point label, as the study defines it: newly diagnosed GD, antithyroid drugs for less than 3 months. For both TCR sequencing and RNA sequencing, RNA was extracted from PBMCs using TRIzol.

The same specimen was also included in a second study, on T cells in Graves' hyperthyroidism and ophthalmopathy.

The specimen was peripheral blood mononuclear cells (PBMCs), collected at new diagnosis, from a patient treated with antithyroid drugs. The receptor set was obtained from a woman between 50 and 59 years old with Graves disease. Donor details come from another sample of the same person, matched by shared clones.

This clonotype was picked up a small number of times. The chain links TRBV29-1 to TRBJ2-6; D remains ambiguous. The germline V and J ends were trimmed by 6 bases and 0 bases, with 15 bases remaining between them. This CDR3 spans 16 amino acids. CDR1 is SQVTM, CDR2 ANQGSEA, per germline. This chain's CDR3 is CSVGSGGNSGANVLTF. CDR3 coding DNA: TGCAGCGTAGGGTCAGGCGGCAACTCTGGGGCCAACGTCCTGACTTTC.

The table lists this clonotype with many counts. The chain joins TRBV10-3 to TRBJ2-1; no clear D gene. This CDR3 has 15 amino acids. Between the trimmed V and J ends, which lost 2 bases and 3 bases, there was a span of 11 bases. Germline lookup yields CDR1 ENHRY and CDR2 SYGVKD. CDR3 loop: CAISEPMERYNEQFF. The CDR3 DNA is TGTGCCATCAGTGAGCCCATGGAGCGCTACAATGAGCAGTTCTTC.

This clonotype was recorded at least ten times. The chain combines TRBV20-1 with TRBJ2-7, with D possibly TRBD2 on 6 matching bases. Deletions cut 6 bases from V and 2 bases from J, with 17 bases between. Germline loops: CDR1 DFQATT, CDR2 SNEGSKA (reference sequence). CDR3 length equals 14 residues. The CDR3 DNA sequence: TGCAGTGCCCCTAGCGTCCTAGGGGCCTACGAGCAGTACTTC. It translates to CSAPSVLGAYEQYF.

The table lists this clonotype with many counts. This chain joins TRBV28 and TRBJ2-7; D may be TRBD1 (6 bases). Germline V gene sequence: CDR1 MDHEN, CDR2 SYDVKM. V dropped 3 bases and J dropped 0 bases, with 18 bases sitting between them. The CDR3 is 17 amino acids. CDR3 region: CASSFTSYRAASYEQYF. CDR3 DNA sequence: TGTGCCAGCAGTTTTACCTCCTACAGGGCCGCCTCCTACGAGCAGTACTTC.

This clonotype appeared a few times. The chain links TRBV18 to TRBJ2-5, with D possibly being TRBD2 (5 bases). V gave up 0 bases and J gave up 5 bases, with 19 bases separating them. This CDR3 contains 17 residues. The germline V gene encodes CDR1 KGHSH and CDR2 LQKENI. CDR3 nucleotides: TGTGCCAGCTCACCACCTTTCCCACCGCTCACGGGGGAGACCCAGTACTTC. This sequence encodes CASSPPFPPLTGETQYF. Full variable domain (remainder filled in from reference TRBV18 and TRBJ2-5): NAGVMQNPRHLVRRRGQEARLRCSPMKGHSHVYWYRQLPEEGLKFMVYLQKENIIDESGMPKERFSAEFPKEGPSILRIQQVVRGDSAAYFCASSPPFPPLTGETQYFGPGTRLLVL.

This chain links TRBV18 with TRBJ2-1, with D maybe TRBD1 (6 bases). Trimming stripped 0 bases from V and 10 bases from J, with 19 bases between. The CDR3 runs to 16 residues. The germline V gene encodes CDR1 KGHSH and CDR2 LQKENI. The CDR3 here is CASSPPRQGRLGEQFF. The CDR3 nucleotides read TGTGCCAGCTCACCACCGAGGCAGGGGCGGCTGGGAGAGCAGTTCTTC.

V usage is TRBV20-1 and J usage is TRBJ2-7; tentatively, D is TRBD2 (5 bases). The CDR3 has 13 amino acids. The V gene's germline CDR1 is DFQATT and CDR2 SNEGSKA (reference sequence). The germline V and J ends were trimmed by 6 bases and 0 bases, with 12 bases remaining between them. The CDR3 DNA is TGCAGTGCCCTTTTACGGGGCTCCTACGAGCAGTACTTC. Encoded protein: CSALLRGSYEQYF.

This clonotype showed up many times. The chain is built from TRBV5-1 and TRBJ2-7, with a possible D match to TRBD1 (6 bases). This CDR3 is built from 17 residues. Trimming pared 4 bases from V and 2 bases from J, leaving 22 bases between. Germline CDR1 SGHRS, CDR2 YFSETQ. CDR3 in DNA: TGCGCCAGCAGCCCGGCCCCTCAGGGGCCATATGCCTACGAGCAGTACTTC. Translated, it gives CASSPAPQGPYAYEQYF.

This clonotype has a count of ten or more. The chain links TRBV28 to TRBJ2-7; 8 bases agree with TRBD1. Losses at the gene ends were 3 bases for V and 5 bases for J; bases not matched to a gene: 6. Germline CDR1 and CDR2: MDHEN and SYDVKM. The CDR3 covers 14 residues. The CDR3 reads CASSFQGAINEQYF. The CDR3 region has the DNA TGTGCCAGCAGTTTTCAGGGGGCGATAAACGAGCAGTACTTC.

Only a few counts were recorded for this clonotype. This chain uses TRBV18 with TRBJ2-7; D is ambiguous. V was shortened by 6 bases and J by 4 bases, with 19 bases between the two germline ends. The CDR3 spans 15 residues. Germline CDR1 and CDR2: KGHSH and LQKENI. The CDR3 region has the DNA TGTGCCAGCTCCACACCCACAGAACACCCTTACGAGCAGTACTTC. It is translated as CASSTPTEHPYEQYF.

The chain has TRBV25-1 and TRBJ2-1; TRBD2 might be the D (5 bases). In germline, CDR1 is MGHDK, CDR2 SYGVNS. Trimming removed 4 bases from V and 9 bases from J, with 13 bases in between. The CDR3 covers 13 residues. CDR3 coding DNA: TGTGCCAGCAGTGCTAGCAACGCTGGTGAGCAGTTCTTC. Translating gives CASSASNAGEQFF.

This clonotype was seen at least ten times. This chain links TRBV3-1 with TRBJ2-5; TRBD2 aligns across 15 bases. V shed 0 bases, J shed 7 bases, and the junction held 12 bases outside the gene matches. The CDR3 totals 19 residues. Germline V lookup: CDR1 LGHDT, CDR2 YNNKEL (reference sequence). The CDR3 spells CASSQDRLGTSGRSVTQYF. In nucleotides, the CDR3 is TGTGCCAGCAGCCAAGATCGGCTTGGGACTAGCGGGAGGTCGGTGACCCAGTACTTC.

Many counts were recorded for this clonotype. CDR3 residues: CASSLQRLAGVYEQYF. CDR3 coding DNA: TGTGCCAGCAGCTTACAACGACTAGCGGGAGTCTACGAGCAGTACTTC. The chain combines TRBV11-2 with TRBJ2-7; TRBD2 matches 12 bases. Germline V gene data show CDR1 as SGHAT and CDR2 as FQNNGV. The CDR3 is 16 residues long. Trimming took 2 bases from V and 3 from J; bases not matched to a gene: 5.

This clonotype was seen more than once but under ten times. The rearrangement uses TRBV9 and TRBJ2-2; TRBD2 might be the D (5 bases). Looked up from germline, CDR1 is SGDLS and CDR2 is YYNGEE. Trimming pared 1 base from V and 3 bases from J, leaving 10 bases between. The CDR3 has 15 residues. CDR3: CASSVRGSDTGELFF. CDR3 DNA sequence: TGTGCCAGCAGCGTAAGAGGGTCCGACACCGGGGAGCTGTTTTTT.

A remark on this clonotype: A far more abundant clone sits one base away, making this likely a read error. The V and J genes are TRBV13 and TRBJ2-1; 10 bases fit TRBD2. Germline CDR1 reads PRHDT; CDR2 reads FYEKMQ (reference sequence). The CDR3 length is 15 residues. This chain's CDR3 is CASSSLLAGYNKQFF. The CDR3 nucleotides are TGTGCCAGCAGCTCATTACTAGCGGGATACAATAAGCAGTTCTTC.

This clonotype was observed a few times. The chain employs TRBV3-1 and TRBJ2-7, with D possibly being TRBD1 (6 bases). CDR1 and CDR2 (germline): LGHDT, YNNKEL (reference sequence). V was shortened by 4 bases and J by 3 bases, with 10 bases between the two germline ends. This CDR3 has 13 residues. The CDR3 DNA reads TGTGCCAGCAGCCTACAGGGTATCTACGAGCAGTACTTC. This translates into CASSLQGIYEQYF.